Sequencing of this T cell receptor (beta chain) was carried out in a study of cytomegalovirus exposure and HLA in healthy donors. 13 Jbeta primers and 60 Vbeta primers were used for the PCR. Here immunoSEQ multiplex PCR was the method, and the copy in TCRdb shows in-frame clones only, minus some. Of 70,000 to 85,000 clones detected, under 65% appear once; the ten largest clones hold 3.5% to 4.5%. Whole-study results and caveats: Relative to equally common others, HLA-associated TCR beta chains showed greater clonal expansion in a later analysis. Associated with cytomegalovirus, according to the listing, were 170 or so TCR beta chains.

Details on this clone: Its antigen is as yet unknown.

Between the trimmed V and J ends, which lost 7 bases and 14 bases, there was a span of 20 bases. Germline V gene data show CDR1 as SQVTM and CDR2 as ANQGSEA. CDR3 size: 11 residues. The sample consisted of PBMCs. The sequence derives from a male donor in good health and CMV-seropositive. The chain recombines TRBV29-1 with TRBJ1-1, with D possibly TRBD1 on 5 matching bases. The CDR3 loop is CSAAFRGGEFF. Here the CDR3 DNA reads TGCAGCGCTGCGTTCCGGGGGGGGGAATTCTTT.